This T cell receptor beta chain was sequenced during a study of post-analysis software for immune sequencing data. For the study at large: Relapsing-remitting, secondary progressive and progressive-relapsing multiple sclerosis were all included among the disease courses. Study results and limitations: The normalized Chao1 diversity of multiple sclerosis patients was significantly lower than that of controls. With TRBV5-6, TRBV5-1 and TRBV20-1 included, about 5 TRBV segments were more frequent in patients than in controls.

Trimming pared 0 bases from V and 0 bases from J, leaving 11 bases between. The CDR3 is made up of 15 amino acids. Germline loops: CDR1 DFQATT, CDR2 SNEGSKA (reference sequence). Carried by the TCR beta cDNA libraries were unique molecular identifiers. Each CDR3 protein gets one entry after TCRdb re-called the PCR reads with MiXCR. The sample contains over 150,000 distinct CDR3 sequences, roughly 34% of which appear only once. This clonotype has just a few counts. The antigen remains unidentified. This chain connects TRBV20-1 to TRBJ2-5, with D unclear. The clonotype originates from a girl between 5 and 17 years old with multiple sclerosis. The sequencing here drew on blood, taken after autologous hematopoietic stem cell transplantation. CDR3 protein: CSARDRLGNQETQYF. The CDR3 DNA is TGCAGTGCTAGAGATCGACTTGGCAACCAAGAGACCCAGTACTTC.